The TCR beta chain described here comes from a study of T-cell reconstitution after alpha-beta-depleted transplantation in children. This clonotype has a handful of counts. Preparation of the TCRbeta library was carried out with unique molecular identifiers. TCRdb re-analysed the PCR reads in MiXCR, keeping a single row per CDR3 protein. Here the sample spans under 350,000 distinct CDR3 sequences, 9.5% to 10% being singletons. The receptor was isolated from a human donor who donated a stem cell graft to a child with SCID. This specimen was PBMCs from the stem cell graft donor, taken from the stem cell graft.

The CDR3 region is CSAQTSGGWDTQYF. The CDR3 DNA is TGCAGTGCCCAGACTAGCGGGGGGTGGGATACGCAGTATTTT. The chain carries TRBV20-1 and TRBJ2-3; TRBD2 agrees at 13 bases. Germline-derived CDR1 and CDR2 are DFQATT and SNEGSKA (reference sequence). The CDR3 sequence is 14 residues long. With V trimmed by 6 bases and J by 6 bases, 6 bases remained unmatched.